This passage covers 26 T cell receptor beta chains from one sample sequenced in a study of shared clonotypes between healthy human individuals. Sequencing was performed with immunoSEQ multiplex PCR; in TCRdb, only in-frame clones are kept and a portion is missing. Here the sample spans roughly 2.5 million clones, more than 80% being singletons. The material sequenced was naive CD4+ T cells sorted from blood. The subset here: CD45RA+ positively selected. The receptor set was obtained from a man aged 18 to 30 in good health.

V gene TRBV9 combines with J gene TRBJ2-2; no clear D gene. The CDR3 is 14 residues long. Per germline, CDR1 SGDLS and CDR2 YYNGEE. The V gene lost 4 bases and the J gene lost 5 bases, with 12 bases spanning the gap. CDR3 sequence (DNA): TGTGCCAGCAGCATTCAAACCGGGACCGGGGAGCTGTTTTTT. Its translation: CASSIQTGTGELFF.

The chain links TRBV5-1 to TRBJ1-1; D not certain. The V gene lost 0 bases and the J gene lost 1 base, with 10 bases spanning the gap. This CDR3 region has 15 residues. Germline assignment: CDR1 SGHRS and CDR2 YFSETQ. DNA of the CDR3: TGCGCCAGCAGCTTGGGCCCTGTTGCGAACACTGAAGCTTTCTTT. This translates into CASSLGPVANTEAFF. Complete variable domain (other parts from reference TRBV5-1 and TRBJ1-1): KAGVTQTPRYLIKTRGQQVTLSCSPISGHRSVSWYQQTPGQGLQFLFEYFSETQRNKGNFPGRFSGRQFSNSRSEMNVSTLELGDSALYLCASSLGPVANTEAFFGQGTRLTVV.

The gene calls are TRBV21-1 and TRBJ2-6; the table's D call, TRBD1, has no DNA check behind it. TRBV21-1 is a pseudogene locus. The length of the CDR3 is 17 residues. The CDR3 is CASSRRTGYSGANVLTF. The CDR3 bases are TGTGCCAGCAGCAGGAGGACAGGCTACTCTGGGGCCAACGTCCTGACTTTC.

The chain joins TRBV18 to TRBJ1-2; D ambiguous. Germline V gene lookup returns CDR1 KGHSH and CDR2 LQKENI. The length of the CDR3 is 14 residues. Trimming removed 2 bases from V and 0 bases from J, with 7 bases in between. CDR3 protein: CASSPTHPNYGYTF. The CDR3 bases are TGTGCCAGCTCACCAACACACCCTAACTATGGCTACACCTTC.

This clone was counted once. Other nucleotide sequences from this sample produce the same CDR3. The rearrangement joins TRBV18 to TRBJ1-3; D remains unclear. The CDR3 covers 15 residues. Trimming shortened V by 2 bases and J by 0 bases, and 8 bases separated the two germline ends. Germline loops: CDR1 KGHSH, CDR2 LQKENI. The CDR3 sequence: CASSPRKDSGNTIYF. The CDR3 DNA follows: TGTGCCAGCTCACCAAGAAAGGACTCTGGAAACACCATATATTTT. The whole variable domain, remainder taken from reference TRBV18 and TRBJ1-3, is NAGVMQNPRHLVRRRGQEARLRCSPMKGHSHVYWYRQLPEEGLKFMVYLQKENIIDESGMPKERFSAEFPKEGPSILRIQQVVRGDSAAYFCASSPRKDSGNTIYFGEGSWLTVV.

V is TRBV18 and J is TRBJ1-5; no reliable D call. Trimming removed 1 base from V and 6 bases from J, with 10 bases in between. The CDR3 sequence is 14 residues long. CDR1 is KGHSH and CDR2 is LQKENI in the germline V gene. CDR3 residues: CASSPQREGQPQHF. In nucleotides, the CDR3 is TGTGCCAGCTCACCACAGAGGGAGGGTCAGCCCCAGCATTTT.

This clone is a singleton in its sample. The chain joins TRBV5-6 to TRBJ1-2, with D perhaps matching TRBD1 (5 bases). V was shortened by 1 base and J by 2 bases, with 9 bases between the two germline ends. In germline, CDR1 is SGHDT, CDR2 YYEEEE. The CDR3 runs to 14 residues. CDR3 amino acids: CASSLLQGNYGYTF. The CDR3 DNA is TGTGCCAGCAGCTTGTTGCAGGGCAACTATGGCTACACCTTC.

The CDR3 region is CASSLTGVLGELFF. CDR3 sequence (DNA): TGTGCCAGCAGCTTGACAGGGGTTCTCGGGGAGCTGTTTTTT. This chain connects TRBV11-2 to TRBJ2-2, with 8 bases identical to TRBD1. V shed 3 bases, J shed 7 bases, and the junction held 4 bases outside the gene matches. Germline CDR1 reads SGHAT; CDR2 reads FQNNGV. The CDR3 is made up of 14 amino acids.

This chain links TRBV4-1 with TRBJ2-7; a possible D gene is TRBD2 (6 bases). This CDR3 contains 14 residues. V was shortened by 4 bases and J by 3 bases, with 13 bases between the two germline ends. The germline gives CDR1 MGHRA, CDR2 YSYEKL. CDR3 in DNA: TGCGCCAGCAGCCCTACGGGACTCTTCTACGAGCAGTACTTC. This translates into CASSPTGLFYEQYF.

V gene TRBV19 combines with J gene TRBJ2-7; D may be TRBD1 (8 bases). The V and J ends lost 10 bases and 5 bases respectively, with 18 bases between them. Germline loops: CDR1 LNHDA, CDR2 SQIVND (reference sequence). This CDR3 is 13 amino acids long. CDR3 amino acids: CATTDREGHEQYF. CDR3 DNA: TGTGCCACTACGGACAGGGAGGGGCACGAGCAGTACTTC.

In DNA, the CDR3 is TGTGCCAGCGTAGGAGACAGGATGCCCTACCAAGAGACCCAGTACTTC. This translates into CASVGDRMPYQETQYF. The chain joins TRBV2 to TRBJ2-5, with a tentative D call TRBD1 (6 bases). V dropped 8 bases and J dropped 0 bases, with 19 bases sitting between them. This CDR3 has 16 residues. Germline CDR1 reads SNHLY; CDR2 reads FYNNEI.

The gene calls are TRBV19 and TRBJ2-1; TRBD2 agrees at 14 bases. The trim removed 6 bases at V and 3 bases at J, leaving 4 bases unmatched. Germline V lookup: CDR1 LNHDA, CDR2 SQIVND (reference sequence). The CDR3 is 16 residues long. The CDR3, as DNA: TGTGCCAGTAGCCGGACTAGCGGGAGGCACTACAATGAGCAGTTCTTC. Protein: CASSRTSGRHYNEQFF.

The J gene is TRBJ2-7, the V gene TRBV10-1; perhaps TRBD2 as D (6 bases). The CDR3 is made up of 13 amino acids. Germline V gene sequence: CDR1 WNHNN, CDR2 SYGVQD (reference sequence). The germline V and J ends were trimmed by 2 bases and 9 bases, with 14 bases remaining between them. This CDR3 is CASSEGDSYWQYF. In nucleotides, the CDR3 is TGCGCCAGCAGTGAGGGGGACTCCTATTGGCAGTACTTC.

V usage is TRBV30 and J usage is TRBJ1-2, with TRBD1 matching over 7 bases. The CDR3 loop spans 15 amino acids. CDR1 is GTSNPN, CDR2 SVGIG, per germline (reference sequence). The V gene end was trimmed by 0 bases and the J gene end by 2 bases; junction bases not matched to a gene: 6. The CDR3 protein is CAWSVPGRGNYGYTF. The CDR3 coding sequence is TGTGCCTGGAGTGTTCCCGGCAGGGGGAACTATGGCTACACCTTC.

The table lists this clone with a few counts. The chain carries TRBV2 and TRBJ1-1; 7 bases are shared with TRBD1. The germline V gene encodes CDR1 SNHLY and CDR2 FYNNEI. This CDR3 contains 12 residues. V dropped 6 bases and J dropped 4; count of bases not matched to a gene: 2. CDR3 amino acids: CASRGTVTEAFF. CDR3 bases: TGTGCCAGCAGGGGGACAGTCACTGAAGCTTTCTTT.

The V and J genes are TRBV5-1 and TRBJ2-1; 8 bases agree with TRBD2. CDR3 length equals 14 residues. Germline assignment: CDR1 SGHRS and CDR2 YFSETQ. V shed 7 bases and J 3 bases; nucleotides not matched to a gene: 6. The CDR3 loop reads CASGSGGLYNEQFF. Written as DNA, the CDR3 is TGCGCCAGCGGGAGCGGGGGACTCTACAATGAGCAGTTCTTC.

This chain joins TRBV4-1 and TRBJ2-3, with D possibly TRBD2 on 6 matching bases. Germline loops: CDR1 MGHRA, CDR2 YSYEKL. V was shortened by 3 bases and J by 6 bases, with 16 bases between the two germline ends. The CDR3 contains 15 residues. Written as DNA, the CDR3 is TGCGCCAGCAGCCAGCGGGTCGGGGGTCCCGATACGCAGTATTTT. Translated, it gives CASSQRVGGPDTQYF.

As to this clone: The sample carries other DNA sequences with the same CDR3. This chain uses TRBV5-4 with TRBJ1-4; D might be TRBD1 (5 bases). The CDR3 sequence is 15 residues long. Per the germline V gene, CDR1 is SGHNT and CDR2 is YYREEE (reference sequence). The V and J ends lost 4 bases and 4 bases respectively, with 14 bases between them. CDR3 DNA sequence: TGTGCCAGCAGCCCCGGGGGAGGAGGTAATGAAAAACTGTTTTTT. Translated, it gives CASSPGGGGNEKLFF.

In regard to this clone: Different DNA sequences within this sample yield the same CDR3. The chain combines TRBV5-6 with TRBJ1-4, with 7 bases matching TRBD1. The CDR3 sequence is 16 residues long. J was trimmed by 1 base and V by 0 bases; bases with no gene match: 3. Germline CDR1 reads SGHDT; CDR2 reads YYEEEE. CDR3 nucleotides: TGTGCCAGCAGCTTGGGACAGGGTAGAACTAATGAAAAACTGTTTTTT. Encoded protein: CASSLGQGRTNEKLFF. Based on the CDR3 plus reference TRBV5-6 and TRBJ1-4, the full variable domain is DAGVTQSPTHLIKTRGQQVTLRCSPKSGHDTVSWYQQALGQGPQFIFQYYEEEERQRGNFPDRFSGHQFPNYSSELNVNALLLGDSALYLCASSLGQGRTNEKLFFGSGTQLSVL.

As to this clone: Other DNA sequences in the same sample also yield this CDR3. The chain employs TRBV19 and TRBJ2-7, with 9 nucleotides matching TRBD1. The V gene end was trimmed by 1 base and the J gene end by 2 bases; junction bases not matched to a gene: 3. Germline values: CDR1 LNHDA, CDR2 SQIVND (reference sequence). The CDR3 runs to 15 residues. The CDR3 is CASSIVGTGTYEQYF. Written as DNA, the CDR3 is TGTGCCAGTAGTATAGTGGGGACAGGGACCTACGAGCAGTACTTC.

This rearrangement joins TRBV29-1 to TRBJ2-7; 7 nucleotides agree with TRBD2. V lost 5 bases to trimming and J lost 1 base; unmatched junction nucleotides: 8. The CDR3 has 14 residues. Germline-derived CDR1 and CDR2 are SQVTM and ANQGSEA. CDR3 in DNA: TGCAGCGTTCTGGGAGGGCAGGGATCCTACGAGCAGTACTTC. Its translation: CSVLGGQGSYEQYF.

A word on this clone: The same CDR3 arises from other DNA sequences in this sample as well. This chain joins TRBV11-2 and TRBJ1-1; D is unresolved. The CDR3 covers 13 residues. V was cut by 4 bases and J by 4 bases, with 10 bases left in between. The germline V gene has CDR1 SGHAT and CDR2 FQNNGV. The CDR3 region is CASSSTSRTEAFF. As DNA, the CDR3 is TGTGCCAGCAGCTCGACAAGTCGCACTGAAGCTTTCTTT.

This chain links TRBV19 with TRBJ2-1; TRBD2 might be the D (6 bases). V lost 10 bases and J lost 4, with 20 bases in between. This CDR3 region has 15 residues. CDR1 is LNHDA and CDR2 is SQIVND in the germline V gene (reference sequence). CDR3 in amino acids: CATQPGTVSYNEQFF. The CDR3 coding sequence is TGTGCCACTCAGCCTGGGACTGTTTCGTACAATGAGCAGTTCTTC.

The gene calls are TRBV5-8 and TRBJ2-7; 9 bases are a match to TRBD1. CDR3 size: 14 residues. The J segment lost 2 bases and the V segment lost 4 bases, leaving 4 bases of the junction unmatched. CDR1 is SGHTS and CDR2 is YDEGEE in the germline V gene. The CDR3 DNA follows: TGTGCCAGCAGCCAATGGGACAGGGCCTACGAGCAGTACTTC. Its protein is CASSQWDRAYEQYF.

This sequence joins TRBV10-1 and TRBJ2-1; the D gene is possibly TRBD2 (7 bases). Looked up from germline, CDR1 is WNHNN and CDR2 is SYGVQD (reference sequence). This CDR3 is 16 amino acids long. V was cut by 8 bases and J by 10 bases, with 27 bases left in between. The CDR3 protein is CASPLGGRLSGWEQFF. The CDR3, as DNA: TGCGCCAGCCCCCTGGGGGGGCGGCTATCAGGCTGGGAGCAGTTCTTC.

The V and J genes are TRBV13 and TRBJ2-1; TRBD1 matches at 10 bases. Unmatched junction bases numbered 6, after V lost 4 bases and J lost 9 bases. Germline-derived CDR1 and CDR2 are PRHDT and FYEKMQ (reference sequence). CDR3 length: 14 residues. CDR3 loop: CASSWTGGRGEQFF. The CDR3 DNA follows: TGTGCCAGCAGCTGGACAGGGGGTCGCGGTGAGCAGTTCTTC. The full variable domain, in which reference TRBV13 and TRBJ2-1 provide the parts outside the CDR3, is AAGVIQSPRHLIKEKRETATLKCYPIPRHDTVYWYQQGPGQDPQFLISFYEKMQSDKGSIPDRFSAQQFSDYHSELNMSSLELGDSALYFCASSWTGGRGEQFFGPGTRLTVL.